Listed below are T cell receptor beta chains from one sample, sequenced in a study of T cell changes during pregnancy in multiple sclerosis. Only in-frame clones appear in the TCRdb table, and some are missing; sequencing was by immunoSEQ multiplex PCR. This table has approximately 70,000 clones, about 91% appearing once. Sample: peripheral blood, taken after pregnancy. These TCRs come from a female donor with multiple sclerosis, enrolled in a pregnancy study. CDR3s include the opening cysteine and the closing phenylalanine or tryptophan. The D gene is left open where the match is weak. Not all rows give a size; the values are once, few, many and, for expanded clones, a class.

abundance,j_gene,v_gene,d_gene,CDR3aa,CDR3nt
.,TRBJ2-2,TRBV10-1,TRBD2,CASSDPSGLTTGELFF,TGCGCCAGCAGTGATCCTAGCGGACTAACGACCGGGGAGCTGTTTTTT
.,TRBJ2-7,TRBV4-1,TRBD2,CASSLRYLAGGHEQYF,TGCGCCAGCAGCCTCCGATACTTAGCGGGAGGCCACGAGCAGTACTTC
.,TRBJ2-5,TRBV5-1,TRBD1,CASSRTGAPETQYF,TGCGCCAGCAGCCGTACAGGGGCCCCAGAGACCCAGTACTTC
.,TRBJ1-2,TRBV10-1,TRBD1,CASSSGQGDGYTF,TGCGCCAGCAGTTCGGGACAGGGAGACGGCTACACCTTC
.,TRBJ2-7,TRBV19,TRBD1,CASSPDRGSYEQYF,TGTGCCAGTAGTCCAGACAGGGGCTCCTACGAGCAGTACTTC
.,TRBJ2-1,TRBV5-1,TRBD2,CASSLDSLAGVRNEQFF,TGCGCCAGCAGCTTGGATTCGCTAGCGGGAGTTAGGAATGAGCAGTTCTTC
.,TRBJ1-5,TRBV19,TRBD1,CASSMTQGRRNQPQHF,TGTGCCAGTAGTATGACACAGGGGAGACGCAATCAGCCCCAGCATTTT
.,TRBJ2-3,TRBV29-1,.,CSVSRAGFKDTQYF,TGCAGCGTGAGTAGGGCAGGGTTCAAAGATACGCAGTATTTT
.,TRBJ1-1,TRBV7-6,.,CASSLPAQAMNTEAFF,TGTGCCAGCAGCTTACCGGCCCAGGCCATGAACACTGAAGCTTTCTTT
.,TRBJ2-7,TRBV19,TRBD2,CASSAAGTSDYEQYF,TGTGCCAGTAGTGCGGCCGGGACTAGCGACTACGAGCAGTACTTC
.,TRBJ1-2,TRBV18,TRBD1,CASSPDRVGYGYTF,TGTGCCAGCTCACCCGACAGGGTGGGCTATGGCTACACCTTC
.,TRBJ2-7,TRBV10-1,.,CASSEDTSYEQYF,TGCGCCAGCAGTGAGGACACCTCCTACGAGCAGTACTTC
.,TRBJ2-2,TRBV5-6,.,CASDGSGYTGELFF,TGTGCCAGCGACGGGTCGGGGTACACCGGGGAGCTGTTTTTT
.,TRBJ2-1,TRBV7-3,TRBD2,CASSSPGLAGREQFF,TGTGCCAGCAGCTCACCGGGACTAGCGGGAAGGGAGCAGTTCTTC
.,TRBJ2-6,TRBV5-4,TRBD2,CASSYGPGLALSGANVLTF,TGTGCCAGCAGCTATGGCCCGGGACTAGCACTCTCTGGGGCCAACGTCCTGACTTTC
once,TRBJ2-3,TRBV19,.,CASSIDSGTDTQYF,TGTGCCAGTAGTATCGACAGTGGGACAGATACGCAGTATTTT
.,TRBJ2-3,TRBV9,TRBD2,CASSASAGGGNTQYF,TGTGCCAGCAGCGCATCAGCGGGAGGGGGAAATACGCAGTATTTT
.,TRBJ2-7,TRBV28,TRBD2,CASSLRGGATYEQYF,TGTGCCAGCAGTTTACGGGGGGGGGCGACCTACGAGCAGTACTTC